A selection of T cell receptor beta chains follows, all from one sample in a study of T-cell reconstitution after alpha-beta-depleted transplantation in children. Each CDR3 protein is one row after TCRdb ran MiXCR on the PCR reads. The table has 350,000 to 500,000 distinct CDR3 sequences, 43% seen once. The sample was PBMCs, taken before TCRalphabeta/CD19-depleted stem cell transplant. The receptors stem from a girl aged 2 to 9 with aplastic anemia, due to receive a stem cell transplant. Each CDR3 is given with its conserved first and last residue.

V gene	J gene	CDR3 protein
TRBV4-1	TRBJ2-2	CASSPLGTGGNRGELFF
TRBV6-1	TRBJ2-7	CASSPEAGQFYEQYF
TRBV19	TRBJ2-5	CASSKGPAGVRETQYF
TRBV28	TRBJ2-3	CASSFRSQGRTQYF
TRBV20-1	TRBJ2-7	CSAGTGTSVLYEQYF
TRBV4-1	TRBJ2-4	CASSQVRGPLAKNIQYF
TRBV28	TRBJ2-5	CASRPSGTGQETQYF
TRBV5-5	TRBJ2-7	CASSLVSSTYEQYF
TRBV29-1	TRBJ2-7	CSVRGTKDPYEQYF
TRBV5-1	TRBJ1-1	CASSLRQGLNTEAFF
TRBV20-1	TRBJ2-7	CSAFGVAGDEQYF
TRBV4-1	TRBJ2-7	CASSQDEGTASHEQYF
TRBV5-1	TRBJ2-7	CASSPNTGTGTGTYEQYF